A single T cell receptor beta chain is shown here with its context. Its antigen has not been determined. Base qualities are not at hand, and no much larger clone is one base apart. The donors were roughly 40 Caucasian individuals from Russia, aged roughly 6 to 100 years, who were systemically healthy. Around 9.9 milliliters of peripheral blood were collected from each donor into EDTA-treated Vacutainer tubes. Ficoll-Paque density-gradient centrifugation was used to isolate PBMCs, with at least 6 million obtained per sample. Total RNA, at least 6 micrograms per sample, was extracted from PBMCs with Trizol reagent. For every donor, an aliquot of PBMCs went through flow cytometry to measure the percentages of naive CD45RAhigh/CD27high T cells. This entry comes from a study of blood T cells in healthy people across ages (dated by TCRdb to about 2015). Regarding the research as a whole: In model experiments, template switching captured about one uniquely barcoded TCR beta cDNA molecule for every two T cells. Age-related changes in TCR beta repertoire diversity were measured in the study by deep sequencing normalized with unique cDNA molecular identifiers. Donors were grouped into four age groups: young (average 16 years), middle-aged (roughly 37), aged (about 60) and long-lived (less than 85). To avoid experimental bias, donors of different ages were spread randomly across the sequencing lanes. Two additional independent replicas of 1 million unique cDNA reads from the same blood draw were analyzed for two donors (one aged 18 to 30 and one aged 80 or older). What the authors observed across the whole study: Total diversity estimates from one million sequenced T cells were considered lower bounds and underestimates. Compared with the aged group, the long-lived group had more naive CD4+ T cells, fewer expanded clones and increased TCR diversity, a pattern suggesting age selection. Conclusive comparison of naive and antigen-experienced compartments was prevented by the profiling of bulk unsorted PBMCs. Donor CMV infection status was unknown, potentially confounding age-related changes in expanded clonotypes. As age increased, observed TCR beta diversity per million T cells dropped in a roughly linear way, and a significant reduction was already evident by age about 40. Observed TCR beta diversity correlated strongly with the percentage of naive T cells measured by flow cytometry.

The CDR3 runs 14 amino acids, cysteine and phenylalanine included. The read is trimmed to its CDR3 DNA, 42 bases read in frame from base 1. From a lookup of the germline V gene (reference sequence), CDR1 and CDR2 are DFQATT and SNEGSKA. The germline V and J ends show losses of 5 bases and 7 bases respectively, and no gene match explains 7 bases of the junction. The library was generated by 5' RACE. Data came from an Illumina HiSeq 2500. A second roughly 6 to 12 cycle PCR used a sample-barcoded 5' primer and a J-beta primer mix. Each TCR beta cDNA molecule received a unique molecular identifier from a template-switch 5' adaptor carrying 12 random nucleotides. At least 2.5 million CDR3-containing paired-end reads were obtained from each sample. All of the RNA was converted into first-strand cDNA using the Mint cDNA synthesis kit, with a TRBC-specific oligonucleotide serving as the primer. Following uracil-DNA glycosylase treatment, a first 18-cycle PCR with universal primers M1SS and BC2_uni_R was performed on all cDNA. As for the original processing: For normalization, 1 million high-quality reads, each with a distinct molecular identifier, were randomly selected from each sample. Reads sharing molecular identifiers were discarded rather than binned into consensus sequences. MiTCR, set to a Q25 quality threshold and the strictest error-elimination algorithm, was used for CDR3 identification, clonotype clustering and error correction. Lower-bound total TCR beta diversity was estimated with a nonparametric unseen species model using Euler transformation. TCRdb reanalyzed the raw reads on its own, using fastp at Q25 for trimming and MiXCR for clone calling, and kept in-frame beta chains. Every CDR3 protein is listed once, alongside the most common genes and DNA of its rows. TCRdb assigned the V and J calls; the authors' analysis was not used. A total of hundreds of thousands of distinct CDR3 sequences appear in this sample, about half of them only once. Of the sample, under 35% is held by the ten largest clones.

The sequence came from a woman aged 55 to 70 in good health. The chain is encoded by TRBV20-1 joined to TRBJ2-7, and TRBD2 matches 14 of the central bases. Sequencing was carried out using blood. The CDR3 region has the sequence CSALRGLAGEEQYF. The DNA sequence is TGCAGTGCTCTCCGGGGACTAGCGGGAGAAGAGCAGTACTTC.